A single sample gave rise to the 28 T cell receptor beta chains below, sequenced in a study of shared clonotypes between healthy human individuals. Positive CCR7 selection of CD45RO-negative cells yielded the naive CD8 cells, and terminally differentiated effector memory CD45RA+ cells were excluded. The table came from immunoSEQ multiplex PCR; TCRdb's copy has only in-frame clones and leaves some out. The sample holds around 600,000 clones, roughly 95% seen once. The sequenced sample was naive CD8+ T cells sorted from blood. These receptors came from a woman aged 25 to 39 in good health.

J is TRBJ1-4 and V is TRBV28; the D gene is possibly TRBD1 (5 bases). V was cut by 1 base and J by 6 bases, with 12 bases left in between. Germline-derived CDR1 and CDR2 are MDHEN and SYDVKM. This CDR3 region has 15 residues. The CDR3 sequence: CASSLFGGDDEKLFF. In nucleotides, the CDR3 is TGTGCCAGCAGTTTATTCGGGGGAGATGATGAAAAACTGTTTTTT.

Only one count was recorded for this clone. J is TRBJ1-5 and V is TRBV5-3, with 8 bases matching TRBD1. TRBV5-3 is an open reading frame, and its role is uncertain. CDR3 size: 14 residues. J lost 3 bases, V lost 8 bases, and 7 bases had no gene match. The CDR3 region has the DNA TGTGCCAGCATGACAGGGGAAATCAATCAGCCCCAGCATTTT. Its protein is CASMTGEINQPQHF.

The chain combines TRBV5-6 with TRBJ1-4, with D possibly matching TRBD1 (5 bases). Germline CDR1 and CDR2: SGHDT and YYEEEE. The ends were cut back, 2 bases at V and 8 bases at J, with 22 bases in the middle. This CDR3 comprises 17 residues. This CDR3 reads CASSLGGAVPTKEKLFF. CDR3 in DNA: TGTGCCAGCAGCTTAGGCGGGGCAGTCCCTACCAAGGAAAAACTGTTTTTT.

The chain links TRBV27 to TRBJ2-3; D call uncertain. The V end was cut by 4 bases, the J end by 0 bases, with 11 bases between. The germline V gene encodes CDR1 MNHEY and CDR2 SMNVEV (reference sequence). The CDR3 is 15 amino acids. CDR3 DNA: TGTGCCAGCAGTTATGGCAGCACTAGCACAGATACGCAGTATTTT. Translation gives CASSYGSTSTDTQYF.

The chain recombines TRBV30 with TRBJ2-7; D may correspond to TRBD1 or TRBD2 (5 bases each). This CDR3 is 15 amino acids long. Germline CDR1 and CDR2: GTSNPN and SVGIG (reference sequence). The V and J ends lost 4 bases and 4 bases respectively, with 20 bases between them. CDR3 loop: CAWKIVQGARYEQYF. The CDR3 nucleotides read TGTGCCTGGAAAATTGTTCAGGGAGCTAGGTACGAGCAGTACTTC.

This chain links TRBV9 with TRBJ1-2, with D perhaps matching TRBD1 (5 bases). Deletions cut 5 bases from V and 8 bases from J, with 16 bases between. In germline, CDR1 is SGDLS, CDR2 YYNGEE. The CDR3 contains 13 residues. This chain's CDR3 is CASRDGEGHGYTF. The CDR3, as DNA: TGTGCCAGCAGGGACGGGGAAGGACACGGCTACACCTTC.

The chain employs TRBV11-2 and TRBJ2-3; D gene ambiguous. The CDR3 consists of 16 residues. Germline CDR1 and CDR2: SGHAT and FQNNGV. V lost 5 bases to trimming and J lost 3 bases, with 18 bases between them. The CDR3 DNA follows: TGTGCCAGCAGCCGAAGACTGCCCAAAACTACAGATACGCAGTATTTT. Its translation: CASSRRLPKTTDTQYF.

The chain carries TRBV5-8 and TRBJ1-5; D unresolved. Per germline, CDR1 SGHTS and CDR2 YDEGEE. The CDR3 has 13 amino acids. Trimming took 2 bases from V and 4 from J, leaving 7 bases between them. The chain's CDR3 is CASSLVQNQPQHF. The CDR3 DNA reads TGTGCCAGCAGCTTAGTTCAAAATCAGCCCCAGCATTTT.

This clone came up a few times. The chain recombines TRBV7-9 with TRBJ1-5; 9 bases map to TRBD1. The J segment lost 4 bases and the V segment lost 6 bases, leaving 16 bases of the junction unmatched. Germline values: CDR1 SEHNR, CDR2 FQNEAQ (reference sequence). The CDR3 is made up of 18 amino acids. The CDR3 sequence is CASSSTMGQGWENQPQHF. The CDR3 DNA is TGTGCCAGCAGTTCCACCATGGGACAGGGATGGGAGAATCAGCCCCAGCATTTT.

The rearrangement links TRBV5-4 to TRBJ2-7; TRBD2 matches at 7 bases. In germline, CDR1 is SGHNT, CDR2 YYREEE (reference sequence). The CDR3 runs 12 residues. Trimming took 4 bases from V and 6 from J; bases not matched to a gene: 4. The chain's CDR3 is CASSGGGSEQYF. The CDR3 nucleotides are TGTGCCAGCAGCGGGGGGGGGTCCGAGCAGTACTTC.

The chain couples TRBV10-3 to TRBJ1-1; D remains unclear. Germline loops: CDR1 ENHRY, CDR2 SYGVKD. The CDR3 totals 13 residues. CDR3 coding DNA: TGTGCTGCCAGCGGGGTACCCAACACTGAAGCTTTCTTT. This sequence encodes CAASGVPNTEAFF.

The V and J genes are TRBV19 and TRBJ2-7; 15 nucleotides agree with TRBD2. Germline lookup yields CDR1 LNHDA and CDR2 SQIVND (reference sequence). The trim removed 3 bases at V and 5 bases at J, leaving 2 bases unmatched. The CDR3 totals 15 residues. The CDR3 sequence: CASSIGLAGGHEQYF. For the CDR3, the DNA is TGTGCCAGTAGTATCGGACTAGCGGGAGGGCACGAGCAGTACTTC.

About this clone itself: Other DNA sequences of this sample code for an identical CDR3. This chain connects TRBV2 to TRBJ2-7; D may be TRBD1 (7 bases). The V gene lost 5 bases and the J gene lost 1 base, with 15 bases spanning the gap. Germline V gene sequence: CDR1 SNHLY, CDR2 FYNNEI. This CDR3 has 15 residues. CDR3 loop: CASSQGGVWSYEQYF. CDR3 sequence (DNA): TGTGCCAGCAGTCAGGGGGGAGTTTGGTCCTACGAGCAGTACTTC.

This chain joins TRBV4-1 and TRBJ1-5; D is unclear. CDR1 is MGHRA and CDR2 is YSYEKL in the germline V gene. The CDR3 covers 14 residues. V lost 4 bases, J lost 1 base, and 8 bases lay in between. The CDR3 spells CASSRAASNQPQHF. The CDR3 nucleotides are TGCGCCAGCAGCCGGGCGGCCAGCAATCAGCCCCAGCATTTT.

The chain employs TRBV29-1 and TRBJ2-2, with 7 bases aligning to TRBD1. The J segment lost 0 bases and the V segment lost 6 bases, leaving 1 base of the junction unmatched. Germline V lookup: CDR1 SQVTM, CDR2 ANQGSEA. The CDR3 sequence is 13 residues long. DNA for the CDR3: TGCAGCGTGGGACAGACGAACACCGGGGAGCTGTTTTTT. It translates to CSVGQTNTGELFF.

The chain is built from TRBV19 and TRBJ2-5; no clear D gene. The CDR3 covers 16 residues. Germline lookup yields CDR1 LNHDA and CDR2 SQIVND (reference sequence). Trimming shortened V by 3 bases and J by 0 bases, and 14 bases separated the two germline ends. The CDR3 coding sequence is TGTGCCAGTAGTATTTTTGGTCCATCTTACCAAGAGACCCAGTACTTC. Amino acid sequence: CASSIFGPSYQETQYF.

The gene calls are TRBV14 and TRBJ2-3; 10 bases align to TRBD1. Unmatched junction bases numbered 6, after V lost 4 bases and J lost 5 bases. The V gene's germline CDR1 is SGHDN and CDR2 FVKESK. The CDR3 covers 15 residues. Written as DNA, the CDR3 is TGTGCCAGCAGCCCGCGGACAGGGGGTCGAGATACGCAGTATTTT. This gives the protein CASSPRTGGRDTQYF.

The chain is built from TRBV2 and TRBJ2-1; a possible D gene is TRBD2 (6 bases). Germline V gene lookup returns CDR1 SNHLY and CDR2 FYNNEI. The CDR3 sequence is 15 residues long. The V and J ends lost 4 bases and 0 bases respectively, with 10 bases between them. CDR3 amino acids: CASSVSGSSYNEQFF. Written as DNA, the CDR3 is TGTGCCAGCAGTGTTAGCGGAAGCTCCTACAATGAGCAGTTCTTC.

The V gene is TRBV7-9, the J gene TRBJ2-7; no clear D gene. V was trimmed by 2 bases and J by 0 bases, leaving 8 bases between them. Germline CDR1 is SEHNR and CDR2 is FQNEAQ (reference sequence). The CDR3 loop spans 14 amino acids. CDR3 nucleotide sequence: TGTGCCAGCAGCTTAACGGGCGTCTCCTACGAGCAGTACTTC. It is translated as CASSLTGVSYEQYF. The complete variable domain, with remaining parts taken from reference TRBV7-9 and TRBJ2-7, reads DTGVSQNPRHKITKRGQNVTFRCDPISEHNRLYWYRQTLGQGPEFLTYFQNEAQLEKSRLLSDRFSAERPKGSFSTLEIQRTEQGDSAMYLCASSLTGVSYEQYFGPGTRLTVT.

In DNA, the CDR3 is TGTGCCAGCAGCCCAACCCCAGACGGGAGAAGTGGCAATCAGCCCCAGCATTTT. Amino acids: CASSPTPDGRSGNQPQHF. The chain couples TRBV7-6 to TRBJ1-5, with D hard to call. Looked up from germline, CDR1 is SGHVS and CDR2 is FNYEAQ. The CDR3 loop spans 18 amino acids. V lost 5 bases, J lost 2 bases, and 22 bases lay in between. The full variable domain, rest sourced from reference TRBV7-6 and TRBJ1-5, is GAGVSQSPRYKVTKRGQDVALRCDPISGHVSLYWYRQALGQGPEFLTYFNYEAQQDKSGLPNDRFSAERPEGSISTLTIQRTEQRDSAMYRCASSPTPDGRSGNQPQHFGDGTRLSIL.

A note on this clone: Other DNA variants within this sample encode the same CDR3. The V and J genes are TRBV27 and TRBJ1-1; TRBD1 might be the D (5 bases). Germline V gene sequence: CDR1 MNHEY, CDR2 SMNVEV (reference sequence). V was shortened by 2 bases and J by 3 bases, with 10 bases between the two germline ends. CDR3 size: 14 residues. For the CDR3, the DNA is TGTGCCAGCAGTTTAGGGGGTGTCGACACTGAAGCTTTCTTT. Translation gives CASSLGGVDTEAFF.

The V call is TRBV19, the J call TRBJ1-1; D is ambiguous. In germline, CDR1 is LNHDA, CDR2 SQIVND (reference sequence). The germline V and J ends were trimmed by 6 bases and 3 bases, with 11 bases remaining between them. The CDR3 runs to 13 residues. CDR3 protein: CASRDGGYTEAFF. CDR3 DNA: TGTGCCAGTAGGGACGGCGGCTACACTGAAGCTTTCTTT.

The CDR3 region is CASSPGWSGNYGYTF. CDR3 bases: TGTGCCAGCAGCCCAGGGTGGAGTGGTAACTATGGCTACACCTTC. V gene TRBV5-5 combines with J gene TRBJ1-2; D possibly corresponds to TRBD1 (5 bases). CDR1 is SGHKS, CDR2 YYEKEE, per germline (reference sequence). The length of the CDR3 is 15 residues. V lost 4 bases and J lost 1, with 14 bases in between.

A remark on this clone: Other DNA sequences in the sample encode the same CDR3. The chain joins TRBV14 to TRBJ1-2; D is undetermined. The germline CDR1 and CDR2 sequences are SGHDN and FVKESK. The CDR3 is 13 amino acids. Trimming left V 1 base short and J 4 bases short, with 7 bases between. The CDR3 protein is CASSQVGGYGYTF. DNA of the CDR3: TGTGCCAGCAGCCAAGTGGGCGGCTATGGCTACACCTTC. Looking up the rest from reference TRBV14 and TRBJ1-2 gives the full variable domain: EAGVTQFPSHSVIEKGQTVTLRCDPISGHDNLYWYRRVMGKEIKFLLHFVKESKQDESGMPNNRFLAERTGGTYSTLKVQPAELEDSGVYFCASSQVGGYGYTFGSGTRLTVV.

The chain carries TRBV28 and TRBJ2-7; 9 bases align to TRBD1. The CDR3 contains 15 residues. The trim removed 5 bases at V and 2 bases at J, leaving 7 bases unmatched. Per germline, CDR1 MDHEN and CDR2 SYDVKM. CDR3 nucleotides: TGTGCCAGCAGTGCGGAACAGGGGGCCACCTACGAGCAGTACTTC. Translating it yields CASSAEQGATYEQYF.

The V gene is TRBV29-1, the J gene TRBJ2-7; 8 nucleotides line up with TRBD1. Germline CDR1 is SQVTM and CDR2 is ANQGSEA. This CDR3 has 13 residues. V shed 8 bases, J shed 1 base, and the junction held 7 bases outside the gene matches. CDR3 amino acids: CSIRTGSSYEQYF. The CDR3 DNA follows: TGCAGCATAAGGACAGGGAGTTCCTACGAGCAGTACTTC.

The rearrangement joins TRBV18 to TRBJ2-1; TRBD2 aligns across 11 bases. Germline lookup yields CDR1 KGHSH and CDR2 LQKENI. V gave up 4 bases and J gave up 4 bases; unmatched junction bases: 3. The length of the CDR3 is 15 residues. The CDR3 region is CASSLRTSGYNEQFF. In DNA, the CDR3 is TGTGCCAGCTCACTACGGACTAGCGGGTACAATGAGCAGTTCTTC.

This clone was found once. This sequence joins TRBV11-1 and TRBJ1-2; TRBD1 matches 7 bases. Per the germline V gene, CDR1 is SGHAT and CDR2 is FQDESV (reference sequence). This CDR3 contains 13 residues. V dropped 4 bases and J dropped 8; count of bases not matched to a gene: 7. CDR3: CASSSGTVWGYTF. Written as DNA, the CDR3 is TGTGCCAGCAGCTCCGGGACAGTGTGGGGCTACACCTTC.